Following are 30 T cell receptor beta chains from one sample sequenced in a study of lymphopenia after photon versus proton radiotherapy. The method was immunoSEQ multiplex PCR; TCRdb's version includes in-frame clones alone and lacks a portion of them. Of 150,000 to 200,000 clones listed, 75% to 90% are singletons. The sequencing used peripheral blood, collected from a patient treated with photon-based radiotherapy. The receptor source for this set is a man aged 50-59 years with gastric cancer.

As DNA, the CDR3 is TGTGCCAGCAGTTCAACCGGGACAGGGGTTGGGGAGCAGTACTTC. As protein: CASSSTGTGVGEQYF. The chain is built from TRBV6-1 and TRBJ2-7; TRBD1 matches at 10 bases. Losses at the gene ends were 5 bases for V and 7 bases for J; bases not matched to a gene: 11. The CDR3 is 15 amino acids. Per germline, CDR1 MNHNS and CDR2 SASEGT.

In its sample, this clone was seen many times. The chain couples TRBV6-1 to TRBJ2-2; 9 bases line up with TRBD1. The CDR3 is made up of 13 amino acids. V gave up 6 bases and J gave up 7 bases; unmatched junction bases: 3. CDR1 is MNHNS and CDR2 is SASEGT in the germline V gene. CDR3 bases: TGTGCCAGCAGGGGGACAGGGATCGGGGAGCTGTTTTTT. This encodes CASRGTGIGELFF.

The chain links TRBV9 to TRBJ1-1, with 12 nucleotides matching TRBD1. V shed 4 bases, J shed 4 bases, and the junction held 5 bases outside the gene matches. The CDR3 has 15 amino acids. CDR1 is SGDLS, CDR2 YYNGEE, per germline. The CDR3 spells CASSLGQGAGTEAFF. The CDR3 DNA is TGTGCCAGCAGCTTGGGACAGGGGGCTGGCACTGAAGCTTTCTTT.

J is TRBJ2-1 and V is TRBV12-5, with D possibly being TRBD2 (5 bases). The length of the CDR3 is 14 residues. V was trimmed by 1 base and J by 4 bases, leaving 8 bases between them. Germline assignment: CDR1 LGHNT and CDR2 FRNRAP. For the CDR3, the DNA is TGTGCTAGTGGTTTGGGGCCGGGGTACAATGAGCAGTTCTTC. Its protein is CASGLGPGYNEQFF. The whole variable domain, filled in from reference TRBV12-5 and TRBJ2-1, reads DARVTQTPRHKVTEMGQEVTMRCQPILGHNTVFWYRQTMMQGLELLAYFRNRAPLDDSGMPKDRFSAEMPDATLATLKIQPSEPRDSAVYFCASGLGPGYNEQFFGPGTRLTVL.

This chain joins TRBV27 and TRBJ1-1; no reliable D call. The CDR3 is made up of 11 amino acids. Looked up from germline, CDR1 is MNHEY and CDR2 is SMNVEV (reference sequence). V was cut by 8 bases and J by 0 bases, with 4 bases left in between. CDR3 DNA: TGTGCCAGCCACATGAACACTGAAGCTTTCTTT. Translating gives CASHMNTEAFF.

This clone is a singleton in its sample. The chain is built from TRBV6-5 and TRBJ1-4; D possibly corresponds to TRBD1 (6 bases). V lost 6 bases to trimming and J lost 8 bases, with 16 bases between them. Germline-derived CDR1 and CDR2 are MNHEY and SVGAGI. This CDR3 has 14 amino acids. The CDR3 sequence: CASSRAQGREKLFF. The CDR3 coding sequence is TGTGCCAGCAGCCGCGCACAGGGTCGAGAAAAACTGTTTTTT.

The chain has TRBV11-2 and TRBJ2-3; D is perhaps TRBD2 (5 bases). V was shortened by 5 bases and J by 2 bases, with 20 bases between the two germline ends. From germline, CDR1 is SGHAT and CDR2 FQNNGV. The CDR3 extends over 17 amino acids. Here the CDR3 reads CASSPPALRAFTDTQYF. CDR3 nucleotide sequence: TGTGCCAGCAGCCCTCCGGCCCTGAGGGCCTTCACAGATACGCAGTATTTT. The full variable domain, in which reference TRBV11-2 and TRBJ2-3 provide the parts outside the CDR3, is EAGVAQSPRYKIIEKRQSVAFWCNPISGHATLYWYQQILGQGPKLLIQFQNNGVVDDSQLPKDRFSAERLKGVDSTLKIQPAKLEDSAVYLCASSPPALRAFTDTQYFGPGTRLTVL.

The rearrangement links TRBV6-6 to TRBJ1-1, with 8 bases fitting TRBD1. CDR3 length equals 14 residues. V trimming: 5 bases; J trimming: 11 bases; junction bases outside the gene matches: 13. The V gene's germline CDR1 is MNHNY and CDR2 SVGAGI (reference sequence). The CDR3 DNA sequence: TGTGCCAGCAGTAAGTTCCAGGGGGCCTTGAGGGCTTTCTTT. Translating it yields CASSKFQGALRAFF.

This chain links TRBV28 with TRBJ1-1; D remains unclear. This CDR3 is built from 11 residues. Germline V gene data show CDR1 as MDHEN and CDR2 as SYDVKM. V was shortened by 3 bases and J by 12 bases, with 11 bases between the two germline ends. The CDR3 sequence: CASSFEQSTFF. In DNA form, the CDR3 reads TGTGCCAGCAGTTTCGAACAGTCAACTTTCTTT.

This clone was seen once. The chain has TRBV2 and TRBJ1-3; D is undetermined. V was shortened by 6 bases and J by 2 bases, with 14 bases between the two germline ends. Germline CDR1 and CDR2: SNHLY and FYNNEI. The CDR3 totals 15 residues. The CDR3 sequence: CASRSGEATGNTIYF. CDR3 bases: TGTGCCAGCAGGTCCGGGGAGGCAACTGGAAACACCATATATTTT.

On this clone itself: This sample includes further DNA sequences coding for the same CDR3. V and J are TRBV14 and TRBJ2-2; D tentatively reads TRBD1 or TRBD2 (5 bases each). The V end lost 4 bases, the J end lost 2 bases, and 8 bases lay between the germline ends. Germline V gives CDR1 SGHDN, CDR2 FVKESK. CDR3 length equals 14 residues. The CDR3 reads CASSRDLNTGELFF. DNA for the CDR3: TGTGCCAGCAGCCGGGACCTAAACACCGGGGAGCTGTTTTTT.

The V call is TRBV4-1, the J call TRBJ2-7; TRBD2 matches 12 bases. V lost 0 bases, J lost 3 bases, and 6 bases stayed unmatched. CDR3 size: 17 residues. Germline CDR1 and CDR2: MGHRA and YSYEKL. The chain's CDR3 is CASSQDPTSGRFYEQYF. The CDR3 DNA is TGCGCCAGCAGCCAAGACCCGACTAGCGGGAGATTCTACGAGCAGTACTTC.

With regard to this clone: The sample contains more than one DNA sequence encoding this CDR3. The chain couples TRBV18 to TRBJ1-1; D is unresolved. V lost 3 bases and J 0 bases, leaving 5 bases between the germline ends. This CDR3 has 13 amino acids. The germline V gene encodes CDR1 KGHSH and CDR2 LQKENI. DNA for the CDR3: TGTGCCAGCTCACCCCTCTTGAACACTGAAGCTTTCTTT. Its translation is CASSPLLNTEAFF. Filled out from reference TRBV18 and TRBJ1-1, the complete variable domain reads NAGVMQNPRHLVRRRGQEARLRCSPMKGHSHVYWYRQLPEEGLKFMVYLQKENIIDESGMPKERFSAEFPKEGPSILRIQQVVRGDSAAYFCASSPLLNTEAFFGQGTRLTVV.

The chain joins TRBV11-3 to TRBJ1-1; 9 bases align to TRBD1. The CDR3 contains 14 residues. The ends lost 3 bases at V and 4 bases at J; junction bases unmatched: 3. Germline V gene data show CDR1 as SGHNT and CDR2 as YENEEA. The CDR3 coding sequence is TGTGCCAGCAGCTTGGGACAGGGTAGCACTGAAGCTTTCTTT. Protein product: CASSLGQGSTEAFF.

Here the CDR3 DNA reads TGCGCCAGCAGCCCCTTCTTCGGCAGGGTGACTTCTGGGGCCAACGTCCTGACTTTC. Its translation is CASSPFFGRVTSGANVLTF. V usage is TRBV4-1 and J usage is TRBJ2-6; D might be TRBD1 (5 bases). CDR3 length: 19 amino acids. Trimming took off 4 bases at V and 1 base at J, with 20 bases between the two ends. Germline assignment: CDR1 MGHRA and CDR2 YSYEKL.

The chain carries TRBV6-1 and TRBJ2-1; D call uncertain. The CDR3 extends over 13 amino acids. Germline V gives CDR1 MNHNS, CDR2 SASEGT. V was shortened by 0 bases and J by 6 bases, with 6 bases between the two germline ends. The CDR3 reads CASSEARSNEQFF. CDR3 nucleotides: TGTGCCAGCAGTGAAGCGAGGAGCAATGAGCAGTTCTTC.

This chain uses TRBV18 with TRBJ2-7; 7 positions agree with TRBD2. V gave up 4 bases and J gave up 1 base; unmatched junction bases: 7. CDR1 is KGHSH, CDR2 LQKENI, per germline. The CDR3 is 15 residues long. The CDR3 here is CASSLLAGGSYEQYF. The DNA for the CDR3 is TGTGCCAGCTCACTGTTAGCGGGTGGTTCCTACGAGCAGTACTTC.

V and J are TRBV25-1 and TRBJ1-3; 8 bases align to TRBD1. The CDR3 length is 15 residues. Per the germline V gene, CDR1 is MGHDK and CDR2 is SYGVNS. V lost 4 bases to trimming and J lost 0 bases; unmatched junction nucleotides: 2. The chain's CDR3 is CASSVTGGSGNTIYF. The CDR3 region has the DNA TGTGCCAGCAGTGTAACAGGGGGCTCTGGAAACACCATATATTTT.

This chain's CDR3 is CASSPGPTMNTEAFF. CDR3 DNA: TGTGCCAGCAGCCCAGGGCCGACGATGAACACTGAAGCTTTCTTT. The chain is built from TRBV7-3 and TRBJ1-1, with a weak D call TRBD1 (5 bases). The CDR3 loop spans 15 amino acids. The V end was cut by 5 bases, the J end by 0 bases, with 13 bases between. Germline V CDR1 and CDR2: SGHTA, FQGTGA. Variable domain in full (rest from reference TRBV7-3 and TRBJ1-1): GAGVSQTPSNKVTEKGKYVELRCDPISGHTALYWYRQSLGQGPEFLIYFQGTGAADDSGLPNDRFFAVRPEGSVSTLKIQRTERGDSAVYLCASSPGPTMNTEAFFGQGTRLTVV.

The chain couples TRBV21-1 to TRBJ2-3; the table's D call, TRBD1, was not checked against the DNA. TRBV21-1 is tagged as a pseudogene. This CDR3 is built from 15 residues. CDR3 residues: CASSKEGQSTDTQYF. CDR3 nucleotides: TGTGCCAGCAGCAAAGAAGGACAGAGCACAGATACGCAGTATTTT.

This chain connects TRBV5-1 to TRBJ2-1; tentative D call: TRBD2 (5 bases). This CDR3 contains 11 residues. Trimming shortened V by 7 bases and J by 8 bases, and 10 bases separated the two germline ends. Per the germline V gene, CDR1 is SGHRS and CDR2 is YFSETQ. For the CDR3, the DNA is TGCGCCAGCTTTGAGGGCGATGAGCAGTTCTTC. Translating gives CASFEGDEQFF.

The chain couples TRBV5-1 to TRBJ2-1; either TRBD1 or TRBD2 may supply D (6 bases each). V shed 3 bases and J shed 4 bases, with 14 bases lying between them. The CDR3 has 15 residues. CDR1 and CDR2 from the germline V gene are SGHRS and YFSETQ. The CDR3 region has the DNA TGCGCCAGCAGCTGGGGGCTAGCGTTTTACAATGAGCAGTTCTTC. Translation gives CASSWGLAFYNEQFF.

The rearrangement links TRBV27 to TRBJ2-7; TRBD1 matches at 7 bases. J lost 2 bases, V lost 4 bases, and 17 bases had no gene match. The CDR3 is made up of 18 amino acids. In germline, CDR1 is MNHEY, CDR2 SMNVEV (reference sequence). CDR3 loop: CASSSALPWTGKAYEQYF. The CDR3 coding sequence is TGTGCCAGCAGTTCCGCCCTCCCATGGACAGGAAAAGCCTACGAGCAGTACTTC.

V and J are TRBV18 and TRBJ2-3; D is perhaps TRBD2 (6 bases). Germline CDR1 is KGHSH and CDR2 is LQKENI. CDR3 size: 14 residues. Trimming left V 3 bases short and J 3 bases short, with 10 bases between. Here the CDR3 DNA reads TGTGCCAGCTCACCGGGACTCTCAACAGATACGCAGTATTTT. Its translation: CASSPGLSTDTQYF.

The V gene is TRBV12-1, the J gene TRBJ1-4. TRBV12-1 is termed a pseudogene. The CDR3 loop spans 12 amino acids. CDR3 nucleotide sequence: TGTGCCAGCAGCTGGGAGTATGAAAAACTGTTTTTT. It is translated as CASSWEYEKLFF.

The rearrangement joins TRBV7-2 to TRBJ1-1; TRBD1 is a possible D gene (5 bases). Germline assignment: CDR1 SGHTA and CDR2 FQGNSA. The length of the CDR3 is 15 residues. Between the trimmed V and J ends, which lost 1 base and 1 base, there was a span of 10 bases. The CDR3 region is CASSLGDGRNTEAFF. CDR3 DNA sequence: TGTGCCAGCAGCTTAGGGGACGGAAGGAACACTGAAGCTTTCTTT.

V usage is TRBV10-3 and J usage is TRBJ1-2; no reliable D call. CDR3 size: 15 residues. Trimming cost V 3 bases and J 1 base, with 12 bases left between them. The germline gives CDR1 ENHRY, CDR2 SYGVKD. CDR3 amino acids: CAISDHLKGNYGYTF. CDR3 nucleotides: TGTGCCATCAGTGACCACTTAAAGGGTAACTATGGCTACACCTTC.

A few counts support this clone. The chain recombines TRBV27 with TRBJ2-2; unclear D gene. V lost 3 bases, J lost 7 bases, and 12 bases lay in between. The CDR3 contains 14 residues. CDR1 and CDR2 (germline): MNHEY, SMNVEV (reference sequence). The DNA of the CDR3 is TGTGCCAGCAGTTTGCAGGAATTCGTCGGGGAGCTGTTTTTT. Its protein product is CASSLQEFVGELFF.

The chain combines TRBV4-2 with TRBJ2-5; D remains ambiguous. V shed 2 bases and J shed 4 bases, with 11 bases lying between them. This CDR3 has 14 amino acids. Germline V gives CDR1 LGHNA, CDR2 YNFKEQ. In nucleotides, the CDR3 is TGTGCCAGCAGCCAAAACCCTGGGCGAGAGACCCAGTACTTC. It translates to CASSQNPGRETQYF.

The chain couples TRBV30 to TRBJ2-2, with 8 bases lining up with TRBD2. V shed 2 bases and J 5 bases; nucleotides not matched to a gene: 13. The CDR3 has 17 residues. Germline V gives CDR1 GTSNPN, CDR2 SVGIG (reference sequence). CDR3 residues: CAWSSGLVFGLTGELFF. DNA for the CDR3: TGTGCCTGGAGTTCGGGACTAGTGTTTGGGTTGACCGGGGAGCTGTTTTTT.